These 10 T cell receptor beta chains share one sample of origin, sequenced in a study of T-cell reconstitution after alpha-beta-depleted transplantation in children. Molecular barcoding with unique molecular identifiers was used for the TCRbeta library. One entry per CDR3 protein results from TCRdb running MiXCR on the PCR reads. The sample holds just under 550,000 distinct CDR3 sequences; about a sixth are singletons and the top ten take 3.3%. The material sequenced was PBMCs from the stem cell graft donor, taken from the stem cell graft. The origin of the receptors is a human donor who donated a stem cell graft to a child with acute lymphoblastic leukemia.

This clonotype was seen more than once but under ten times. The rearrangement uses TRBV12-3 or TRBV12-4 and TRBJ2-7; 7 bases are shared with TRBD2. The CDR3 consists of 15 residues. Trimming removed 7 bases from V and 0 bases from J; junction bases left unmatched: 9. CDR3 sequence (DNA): TGTGCCAGCACCGTGGGGGGGAAAAGCTCCTACGAGCAGTACTTC. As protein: CASTVGGKSSYEQYF.

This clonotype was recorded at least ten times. The CDR3 sequence: CASSSGYSNQPQHF. CDR3 DNA: TGTGCCAGCAGTTCAGGGTATAGCAATCAGCCCCAGCATTTT. The chain recombines TRBV12-3 or TRBV12-4 with TRBJ1-5; a possible D gene is TRBD1 (5 bases). The CDR3 is made up of 14 amino acids. Trimming left V 4 bases short and J 0 bases short, with 7 bases between.

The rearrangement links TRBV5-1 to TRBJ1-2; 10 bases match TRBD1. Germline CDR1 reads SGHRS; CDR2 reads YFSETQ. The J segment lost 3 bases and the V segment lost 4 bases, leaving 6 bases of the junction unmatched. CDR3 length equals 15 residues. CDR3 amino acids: CASSDPGQGYYGYTF. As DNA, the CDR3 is TGCGCCAGCAGCGATCCGGGACAGGGGTACTATGGCTACACCTTC. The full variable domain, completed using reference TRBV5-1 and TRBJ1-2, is KAGVTQTPRYLIKTRGQQVTLSCSPISGHRSVSWYQQTPGQGLQFLFEYFSETQRNKGNFPGRFSGRQFSNSRSEMNVSTLELGDSALYLCASSDPGQGYYGYTFGSGTRLTVV.

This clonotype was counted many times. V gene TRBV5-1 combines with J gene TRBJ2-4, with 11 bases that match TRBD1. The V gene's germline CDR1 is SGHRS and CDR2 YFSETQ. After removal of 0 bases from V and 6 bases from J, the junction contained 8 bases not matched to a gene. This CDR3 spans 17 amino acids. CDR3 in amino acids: CASSLGGPGTGGNIQYF. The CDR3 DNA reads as TGCGCCAGCAGCTTGGGCGGACCCGGGACAGGGGGAAACATTCAGTACTTC.

This CDR3 reads CASSDGLADSTDTQYF. The CDR3 DNA is TGCGCCAGCAGCGATGGACTAGCGGATTCCACAGATACGCAGTATTTT. This chain links TRBV4-1 with TRBJ2-3, with TRBD2 matching 10 bases. Germline CDR1 is MGHRA and CDR2 is YSYEKL. The V gene end was trimmed by 5 bases and the J gene end by 2 bases; junction bases not matched to a gene: 7. The length of the CDR3 is 16 residues.

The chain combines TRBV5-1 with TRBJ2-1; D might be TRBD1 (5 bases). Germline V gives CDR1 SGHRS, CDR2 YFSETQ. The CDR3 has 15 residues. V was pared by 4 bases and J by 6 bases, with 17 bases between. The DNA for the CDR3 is TGCGCCAGCAGCATTACCGCAGGGCCGGCCAATGAGCAGTTCTTC. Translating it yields CASSITAGPANEQFF.

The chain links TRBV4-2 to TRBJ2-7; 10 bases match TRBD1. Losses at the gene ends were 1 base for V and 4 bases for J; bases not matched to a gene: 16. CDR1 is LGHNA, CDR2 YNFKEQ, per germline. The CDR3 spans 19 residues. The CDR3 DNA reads TGTGCCAGCAGCCAAGGCAGTCGATTATCCAGGACAGGGGGGTACGAGCAGTACTTC. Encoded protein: CASSQGSRLSRTGGYEQYF.

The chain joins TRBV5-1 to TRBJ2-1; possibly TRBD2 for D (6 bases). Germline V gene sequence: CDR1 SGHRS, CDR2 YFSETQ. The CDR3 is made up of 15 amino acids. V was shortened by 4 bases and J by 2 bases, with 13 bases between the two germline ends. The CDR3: CASSPEGSPYNEQFF. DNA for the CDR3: TGCGCCAGCAGCCCGGAGGGGTCCCCCTACAATGAGCAGTTCTTC. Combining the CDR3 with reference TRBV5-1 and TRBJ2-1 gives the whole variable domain KAGVTQTPRYLIKTRGQQVTLSCSPISGHRSVSWYQQTPGQGLQFLFEYFSETQRNKGNFPGRFSGRQFSNSRSEMNVSTLELGDSALYLCASSPEGSPYNEQFFGPGTRLTVL.

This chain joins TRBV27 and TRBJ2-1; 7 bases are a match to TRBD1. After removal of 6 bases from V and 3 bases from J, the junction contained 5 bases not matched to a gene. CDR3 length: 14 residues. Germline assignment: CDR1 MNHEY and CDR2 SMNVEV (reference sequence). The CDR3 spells CASRQGTRYNEQFF. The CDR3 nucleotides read TGTGCCAGCAGACAGGGGACCCGCTACAATGAGCAGTTCTTC.

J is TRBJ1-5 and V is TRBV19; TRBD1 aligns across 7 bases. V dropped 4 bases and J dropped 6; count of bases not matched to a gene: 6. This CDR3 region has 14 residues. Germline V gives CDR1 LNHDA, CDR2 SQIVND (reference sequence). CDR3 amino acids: CASSTRRGPQPQHF. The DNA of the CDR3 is TGTGCCAGTAGTACCCGAAGGGGGCCTCAGCCCCAGCATTTT.